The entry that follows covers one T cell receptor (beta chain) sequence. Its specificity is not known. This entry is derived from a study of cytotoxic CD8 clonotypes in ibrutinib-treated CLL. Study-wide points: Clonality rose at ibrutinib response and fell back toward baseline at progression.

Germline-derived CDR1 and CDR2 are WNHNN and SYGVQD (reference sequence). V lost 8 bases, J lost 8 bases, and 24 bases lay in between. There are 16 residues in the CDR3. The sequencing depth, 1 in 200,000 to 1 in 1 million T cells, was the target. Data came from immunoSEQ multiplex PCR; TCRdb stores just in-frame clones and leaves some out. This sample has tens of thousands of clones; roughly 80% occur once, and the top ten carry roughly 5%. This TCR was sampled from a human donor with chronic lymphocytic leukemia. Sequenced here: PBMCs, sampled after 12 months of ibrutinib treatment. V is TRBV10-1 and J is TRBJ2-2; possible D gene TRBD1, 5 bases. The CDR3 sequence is CASPTPWTTKGGELFF. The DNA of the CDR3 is TGCGCCAGCCCCACCCCGTGGACCACTAAGGGGGGGGAGCTGTTTTTT.